This entry lists 5 T cell receptor beta chains sequenced from one sample in a study of OX40 agonist ivuxolimab in advanced cancers. Sequenced by immunoSEQ multiplex PCR; TCRdb stores in-frame clones only, minus some. The sample includes more than 80,000 clones, about 90% of them seen just once. This sample comprised CD4+ or CD8+ T cells sorted from blood, obtained in a trial of the OX40 agonist ivuxolimab. Receptors were obtained from an adult with an advanced solid tumor such as melanoma, head and neck, liver or kidney cancer.

The rearrangement uses TRBV10-3 and TRBJ2-1; unclear D gene. CDR3 length: 13 amino acids. Between the trimmed V and J ends, which lost 5 bases and 8 bases, there was a span of 13 bases. The germline V gene encodes CDR1 ENHRY and CDR2 SYGVKD. CDR3 region: CAISRFSGDEQFF. In DNA, the CDR3 is TGTGCCATCAGTCGATTCTCTGGGGATGAGCAGTTCTTC.

The CDR3 spells CASSHTRATTYNEQFF. The CDR3 DNA is TGTGCCAGCAGCCACACGCGGGCTACTACCTACAATGAGCAGTTCTTC. This chain uses TRBV6-4 with TRBJ2-1; D perhaps matches TRBD2 (5 bases). CDR1 is MRHNA, CDR2 SNTAGT, per germline. The CDR3 runs 16 residues. The V end lost 6 bases, the J end lost 2 bases, and 17 bases lay between the germline ends.

The chain joins TRBV6-6 to TRBJ1-5, with no clear D. This CDR3 has 15 amino acids. V dropped 0 bases and J dropped 0 bases, with 6 bases sitting between them. CDR1 is MNHNY and CDR2 is SVGAGI in the germline V gene (reference sequence). CDR3 in DNA: TGTGCCAGCAGTTACTCGATCGATAGCAATCAGCCCCAGCATTTT. Amino acid sequence: CASSYSIDSNQPQHF.

The gene calls are TRBV10-3 and TRBJ1-5; the D is unclear. CDR3 length equals 14 residues. Looked up from germline, CDR1 is ENHRY and CDR2 is SYGVKD. With 2 bases removed from V and 0 bases from J, the gap between germline ends came to 5 bases. The DNA for the CDR3 is TGTGCCATCAGTGAGACATTTAGCAATCAGCCCCAGCATTTT. Translated: CAISETFSNQPQHF.

The chain combines TRBV4-2 with TRBJ1-5, with a possible D match to TRBD1 (6 bases). Germline-derived CDR1 and CDR2 are LGHNA and YNFKEQ. Trimming removed 1 base from V and 0 bases from J, with 16 bases in between. The CDR3 spans 18 residues. CDR3: CASSQVGGGQISNQPQHF. The CDR3 DNA follows: TGTGCCAGCAGCCAAGTAGGGGGAGGGCAGATTAGCAATCAGCCCCAGCATTTT.